What follows are 10 T cell receptor beta chains derived from one specimen sequenced in a study of cytomegalovirus exposure and HLA in healthy donors. PCR was performed using 60 Vbeta and 13 Jbeta primers. Sequenced by immunoSEQ multiplex PCR; TCRdb stores in-frame clones only, minus some. Of more than 150,000 clones listed, 75% to 85% were seen once; the top ten hold roughly 0.73%. Sequencing was done on a sample of PBMCs. The source is a woman younger than 30 in good health and CMV-seronegative.

This chain uses TRBV6-1 with TRBJ1-6, with D tentatively TRBD1 (6 bases). The CDR3 loop spans 13 amino acids. Germline assignment: CDR1 MNHNS and CDR2 SASEGT. V shed 11 bases and J shed 7 bases, with 15 bases lying between them. The CDR3 loop reads CAGQGFRNSPLHF. For the CDR3, the DNA is TGTGCCGGCCAGGGGTTTAGGAATTCACCCCTCCACTTT.

The chain is built from TRBV5-1 and TRBJ2-1; weak D call: TRBD1 (5 bases). The CDR3 totals 15 residues. Deletions cut 1 base from V and 3 bases from J, with 11 bases between. Germline assignment: CDR1 SGHRS and CDR2 YFSETQ. The CDR3, as DNA: TGCGCCAGCAGCTTGTTACAGGAGAGCTACAATGAGCAGTTCTTC. It encodes CASSLLQESYNEQFF.

V is TRBV10-3 and J is TRBJ2-5; TRBD1 aligns across 11 bases. This CDR3 region has 17 residues. Trimming at V came to 3 bases and at J to 5 bases, leaving 11 bases not matched to a gene. Germline CDR1 and CDR2: ENHRY and SYGVKD. CDR3 sequence (DNA): TGTGCCATCAGTGATGCCCGGGACAGGGGGTCGGAGGAGACCCAGTACTTC. Protein sequence: CAISDARDRGSEETQYF.

The chain couples TRBV27 to TRBJ2-3; 15 bases fit TRBD2. Trimming at V came to 5 bases and at J to 2 bases, leaving 8 bases not matched to a gene. The V gene's germline CDR1 is MNHEY and CDR2 SMNVEV (reference sequence). CDR3 size: 18 residues. This chain's CDR3 is CASSRTSGGAVFTDTQYF. CDR3 sequence (DNA): TGTGCCAGCAGTCGGACTAGCGGGGGGGCAGTTTTCACAGATACGCAGTATTTT.

The CDR3 nucleotides are TGCGCCAGCAGCCAGGGACAGGAAGAGACCCAGTACTTC. Translation: CASSQGQEETQYF. The chain is built from TRBV4-1 and TRBJ2-5; 8 bases match TRBD1. CDR1 and CDR2 from the germline V gene are MGHRA and YSYEKL. The CDR3 length is 13 residues. With V trimmed by 3 bases and J by 3 bases, 0 bases remained unmatched.

The rearrangement joins TRBV7-2 to TRBJ2-3, with a weak D call TRBD1 (5 bases). The ends were cut back, 2 bases at V and 6 bases at J, with 6 bases in the middle. The CDR3 extends over 12 amino acids. Germline CDR1 SGHTA, CDR2 FQGNSA. The CDR3 DNA reads as TGTGCCAGCAGCTTATCAGGGGATACGCAGTATTTT. Translated, it gives CASSLSGDTQYF.

The chain uses TRBV25-1 and TRBJ2-5; a weak D match, TRBD1 (5 bases). In germline, CDR1 is MGHDK, CDR2 SYGVNS. Trimming shortened V by 1 base and J by 0 bases, and 18 bases separated the two germline ends. The CDR3 covers 18 residues. In DNA form, the CDR3 reads TGTGCCAGCAGTGAATTAGGGAAAGGGGTCAGGGACCAAGAGACCCAGTACTTC. It translates to CASSELGKGVRDQETQYF.

The gene calls are TRBV27 and TRBJ1-5; D is unresolved. This CDR3 contains 13 residues. CDR1 is MNHEY, CDR2 SMNVEV, per germline (reference sequence). V gave up 4 bases and J gave up 7 bases, with 11 bases separating them. In nucleotides, the CDR3 is TGTGCCAGCAGTTCGGAGAGGAGCCAGCCCCAGCATTTT. It codes for CASSSERSQPQHF.

The rearrangement links TRBV28 to TRBJ2-3, with D perhaps matching TRBD2 (5 bases). Germline CDR1 reads MDHEN; CDR2 reads SYDVKM. The CDR3 consists of 15 residues. V lost 6 bases and J 5 bases, leaving 18 bases between the germline ends. The DNA of the CDR3 is TGTGCCAGCAGCCCGGGGTCTTCTGGGTTAGATACGCAGTATTTT. The encoded protein is CASSPGSSGLDTQYF.

This chain links TRBV18 with TRBJ2-7; the D gene is possibly TRBD1 (5 bases). The CDR3 extends over 14 amino acids. The germline V gene encodes CDR1 KGHSH and CDR2 LQKENI. Trimming took off 5 bases at V and 4 bases at J, with 15 bases between the two ends. CDR3 protein: CASSSQGSQYEQYF. DNA of the CDR3: TGTGCCAGCTCATCCCAGGGTTCACAGTACGAGCAGTACTTC.